The clone carrying this T cell receptor (beta chain) was seen only once. Participants, about 18 to 90 years old, spanned around 26 US areas. Participants had their cohort set by participant-reported clinical history. This sample was included in a study of blood T cell repertoires in COVID-19. Study-level information: Sources were T cells, B-cell-depleted T cells, or PBMCs; the material itself was cDNA or gDNA.

Sequencing used immunoSEQ multiplex PCR; TCRdb keeps in-frame clones, though not all of them. This table has a few hundred thousand clones, around 87% appearing once. The sequence derives from a woman aged 40 to 50 who had recovered from COVID-19. The sample was PBMCs or T cells enriched from blood (not recorded which).

This chain's CDR3 is CASSDQGAQSPLHF. The CDR3 coding sequence is TGTGCCAGCAGTGACCAGGGGGCTCAATCACCCCTCCACTTT. The rearrangement links TRBV6-4 to TRBJ1-6; TRBD1 matches 8 bases. The CDR3 has 14 residues. Germline V gives CDR1 MRHNA, CDR2 SNTAGT. V shed 2 bases, J shed 10 bases, and the junction held 4 bases outside the gene matches.